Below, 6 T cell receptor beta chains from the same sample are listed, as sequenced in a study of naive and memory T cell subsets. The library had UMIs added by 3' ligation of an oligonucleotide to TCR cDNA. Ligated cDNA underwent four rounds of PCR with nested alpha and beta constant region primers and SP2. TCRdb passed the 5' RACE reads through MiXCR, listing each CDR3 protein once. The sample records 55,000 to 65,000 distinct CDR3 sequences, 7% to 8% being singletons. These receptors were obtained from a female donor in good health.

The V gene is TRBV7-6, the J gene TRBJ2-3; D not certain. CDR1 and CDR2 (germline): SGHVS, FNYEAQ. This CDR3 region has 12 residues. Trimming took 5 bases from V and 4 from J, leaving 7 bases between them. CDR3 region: CASSQPADTQYF. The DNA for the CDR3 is TGTGCCAGCAGCCAGCCGGCAGATACGCAGTATTTT.

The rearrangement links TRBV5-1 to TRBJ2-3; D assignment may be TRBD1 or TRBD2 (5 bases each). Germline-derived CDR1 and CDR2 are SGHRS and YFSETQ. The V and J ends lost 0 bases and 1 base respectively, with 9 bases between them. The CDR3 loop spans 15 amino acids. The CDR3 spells CASSLVRDRTDTQYF. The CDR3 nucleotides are TGCGCCAGCAGCTTGGTCCGGGACCGCACAGATACGCAGTATTTT.

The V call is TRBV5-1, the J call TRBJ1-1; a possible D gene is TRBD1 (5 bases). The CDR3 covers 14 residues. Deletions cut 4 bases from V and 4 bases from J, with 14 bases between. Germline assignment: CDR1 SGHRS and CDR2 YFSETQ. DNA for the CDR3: TGCGCCAGCAGCAGTACGAGCGGGGCCACTGAAGCTTTCTTT. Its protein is CASSSTSGATEAFF.

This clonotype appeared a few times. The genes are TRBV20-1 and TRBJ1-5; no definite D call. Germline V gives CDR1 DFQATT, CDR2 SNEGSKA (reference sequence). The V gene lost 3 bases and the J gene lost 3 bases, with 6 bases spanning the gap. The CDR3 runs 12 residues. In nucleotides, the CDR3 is TGCAGTGCTAGGACTCCCAATCAGCCCCAGCATTTT. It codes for CSARTPNQPQHF.

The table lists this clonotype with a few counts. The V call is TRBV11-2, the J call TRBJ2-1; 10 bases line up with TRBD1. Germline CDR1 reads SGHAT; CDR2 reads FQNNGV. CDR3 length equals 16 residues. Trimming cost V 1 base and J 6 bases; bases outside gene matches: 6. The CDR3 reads CASSLGDRGWSNEQFF. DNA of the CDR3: TGTGCCAGCAGCTTAGGGGACAGGGGATGGAGCAATGAGCAGTTCTTC.

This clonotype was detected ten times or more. The CDR3 sequence: CASTSPRGTEAFF. The CDR3 DNA reads TGTGCCAGCACCTCCCCGAGGGGCACTGAAGCTTTCTTT. The J gene is TRBJ1-1, the V gene TRBV5-4; weak D call: TRBD1 (5 bases). Germline V CDR1 and CDR2: SGHNT, YYREEE (reference sequence). V was pared by 6 bases and J by 4 bases, with 13 bases between. This CDR3 is built from 13 residues.